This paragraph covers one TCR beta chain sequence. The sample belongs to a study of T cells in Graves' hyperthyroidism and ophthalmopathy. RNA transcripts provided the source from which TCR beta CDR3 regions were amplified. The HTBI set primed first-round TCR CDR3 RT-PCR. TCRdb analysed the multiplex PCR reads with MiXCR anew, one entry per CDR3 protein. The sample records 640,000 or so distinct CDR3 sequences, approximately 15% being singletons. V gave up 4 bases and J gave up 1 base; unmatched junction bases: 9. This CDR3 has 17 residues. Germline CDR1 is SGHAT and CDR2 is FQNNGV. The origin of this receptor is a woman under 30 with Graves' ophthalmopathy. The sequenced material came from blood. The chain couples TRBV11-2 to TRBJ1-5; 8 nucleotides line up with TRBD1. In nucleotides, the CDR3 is TGTGCCAGCAGCTCGGCACCTCAGGGGGCGAGCAATCAGCCCCAGCATTTT. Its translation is CASSSAPQGASNQPQHF.